A selection of T cell receptor beta chains follows, all from one sample in a study of shared clonotypes between healthy human individuals. The data were produced by immunoSEQ multiplex PCR, yet TCRdb's version contains in-frame clones alone and is incomplete. The repertoire holds millions of clones, with over 90% as singletons. Material for sequencing was naive CD4+ T cells from PBMCs. The receptors come from a man between 18 and 35 years old in good health. Some clones in this sample may be carry-over from other donors' samples. Each CDR3 is given with its conserved first and last residue. Each record gives: D gene, clone size, J gene, V gene, CDR3 DNA, CDR3 protein. A D gene is named only where the DNA matches it firmly. A clone size is listed for some rows: how often the clone was seen (once, few, many), or a class if it is expanded.

>NA|NA|TRBJ1-4|TRBV15
TGTGCCACCAGCCGAAGTTGGTCGGGGGCAGGGGAAAAACTGTTTTTT
CATSRSWSGAGEKLFF
>NA|NA|TRBJ2-7|TRBV28
TGTGCCAGCAGTATAAGGGACTCCTACGAGCAGTACTTC
CASSIRDSYEQYF
>NA|NA|TRBJ2-3|TRBV12-5
TGTGCTAGTGGTTTTTCAGGGGCTAGCACAGATACGCAGTATTTT
CASGFSGASTDTQYF
>NA|NA|TRBJ1-1|TRBV19
TGTGCCAGTAGTATGCTCATTGGCGGCACTGAAGCTTTCTTT
CASSMLIGGTEAFF
>NA|NA|TRBJ1-5|TRBV18
TGTGCCAGCTCACTAGGGCAGGGAAATAGCAATCAGCCCCAGCATTTT
CASSLGQGNSNQPQHF
>NA|NA|TRBJ2-3|TRBV5-1
TGCGCCAGCAGCTTTGCAGGGCCAAGCACAGATACGCAGTATTTT
CASSFAGPSTDTQYF
>NA|NA|TRBJ2-7|TRBV19
TGTGCCAGTAGTATTGCCAGTGGGAGCGAGCAGTACTTC
CASSIASGSEQYF
>NA|NA|TRBJ2-2|TRBV6-1
TGTGCCAGCAGCCAGATGTTCGGGGAGCTGTTTTTT
CASSQMFGELFF
>NA|once|TRBJ2-4|TRBV28
TGTGCCAGCTCCGGATTTAGTCTGAAAAACATTCAGTACTTC
CASSGFSLKNIQYF
>TRBD2|NA|TRBJ2-1|TRBV19
TGTGCCAGTAGCGATAGCGGGAGGGCACCCTACAATGAGCAGTTCTTC
CASSDSGRAPYNEQFF
>TRBD2|NA|TRBJ2-1|TRBV25-1
TGTGCCAGCAGGTCCCGTAGCGGGAGCAATGAGCAGTTCTTC
CASRSRSGSNEQFF
>NA|NA|TRBJ2-5|TRBV19
TGTGCCAGTAGGGTCCGGGACCAAGAGACCCAGTACTTC
CASRVRDQETQYF
>NA|NA|TRBJ2-1|TRBV11-2
TGTGCCAGCAGCCGAATGAACAATGAGCAGTTCTTC
CASSRMNNEQFF
>TRBD2|once|TRBJ2-2|TRBV7-9
TGTGCCAGCAGCTTACCTAGCGGGAGGGAAAACACCGGGGAGCTGTTTTTT
CASSLPSGRENTGELFF
>NA|NA|TRBJ1-2|TRBV11-2
TGTGCCAGCAGCTTAGGCCCCTCAGGGGCGGACTATGGCTACACCTTC
CASSLGPSGADYGYTF
>NA|NA|TRBJ1-2|TRBV4-1
TGCGCCAGCAGCCAAGAGGAATGGCCGAGGTATGGCTACACCTTC
CASSQEEWPRYGYTF
>NA|NA|TRBJ2-2|TRBV18
TGTGCCAGCTCACCACGGAGGGCAGAGGGGACCGGGGAGCTGTTTTTT
CASSPRRAEGTGELFF
>TRBD1|NA|TRBJ1-1|TRBV28
TGTGCCAGCAGTTTATACAGGGGTGAGGCTGAAGCTTTCTTT
CASSLYRGEAEAFF
>NA|NA|TRBJ2-4|TRBV2
TGTGCCAGCAGTGTTTCGACAGGACACCAGGGCATTCAGTACTTC
CASSVSTGHQGIQYF
>TRBD1|NA|TRBJ2-7|TRBV5-4
TGTGCCAGCAGCCTAGCCGGACAGGGGAGGGAGCAGTACTTC
CASSLAGQGREQYF
>NA|NA|TRBJ2-1|TRBV9
TGTGCCAGCAGCTCCTTATACAATGAGCAGTTCTTC
CASSSLYNEQFF
>TRBD1|once|TRBJ2-5|TRBV4-2
TGTGCCAGCAGCCAAGGGGGGACAGGGGGCGGAGAGACCCAGTACTTC
CASSQGGTGGGETQYF
>NA|NA|TRBJ2-3|TRBV9
TGTGCCAGCAGCGTAGGTCCGGGACTTAGCACAGATACGCAGTATTTT
CASSVGPGLSTDTQYF
>NA|once|TRBJ1-2|TRBV6-4
TGTGCCAGCAGTGAGAACAGGGCAACCCATGGCTACACCTTC
CASSENRATHGYTF
>NA|NA|TRBJ2-1|TRBV5-1
TGCGCCAGCAGCTTGGTGGCGGGTATCTCCTACAATGAGCAGTTCTTC
CASSLVAGISYNEQFF
>TRBD1|NA|TRBJ1-4|TRBV6-5
TGTGCCGGCCGGAGAGACAGGGGGACAGAAAAACTGTTTTTT
CAGRRDRGTEKLFF
>NA|NA|TRBJ2-5|TRBV15
TGTGCCACCAGCACGGGACAACGAGAGACCCAGTACTTC
CATSTGQRETQYF
>TRBD1|NA|TRBJ2-5|TRBV5-1
TGCGCCAGCAGCCTAGGGACAGTCTCCCAAGAGACCCAGTACTTC
CASSLGTVSQETQYF
>TRBD1|NA|TRBJ2-1|TRBV5-1
TGCGCCAGCAGCTTTCTGACAGGGTCCTACAATGAGCAGTTCTTC
CASSFLTGSYNEQFF
>TRBD1|NA|TRBJ2-7|TRBV9
TGTGCCAGCAGCGTGGGGACAGGGGGGTCCTACGAGCAGTACTTC
CASSVGTGGSYEQYF
>TRBD1|NA|TRBJ1-5|TRBV19
TGTGCCAGTACCCTGGGACAGGATAGCAATCAGCCCCAGCATTTT
CASTLGQDSNQPQHF
>TRBD2|once|TRBJ2-1|TRBV7-2
TGTGCCAGCGCTAGCGGGAGCTCCTACAATGAGCAGTTCTTC
CASASGSSYNEQFF
>NA|NA|TRBJ2-3|TRBV28
TGTGCCAGCAGTTTAAGGGGAGCCTACACAGATACGCAGTATTTT
CASSLRGAYTDTQYF
>NA|NA|TRBJ1-5|TRBV5-5
TGTGCCAGCAGCCCTGACGGACGCAATCAGCCCCAGCATTTT
CASSPDGRNQPQHF
>NA|NA|TRBJ2-1|TRBV9
TGTGCCAGCAGCGGACCAGGGGAACGATACAATGAGCAGTTCTTC
CASSGPGERYNEQFF
>TRBD2|NA|TRBJ2-1|TRBV14
TGTGCCAGCAGCCGTATCGCGGGAGAGTCCTACAATGAGCAGTTCTTC
CASSRIAGESYNEQFF
>NA|few|TRBJ2-7|TRBV5-1
TGCGCCAGCAGCTTGGCCCGGGAGCAGTACTTC
CASSLAREQYF
>NA|once|TRBJ2-7|TRBV21-1
TGTGCCAGCACCTCCCGGGACTCTCAAAAGCAGTACTTC
CASTSRDSQKQYF
>TRBD1|NA|TRBJ2-6|TRBV4-1
TGCGCCAGCAGCCAAGGGAGACTAGACAGGGGGCGAGGGGCCAACGTCCTGACTTTC
CASSQGRLDRGRGANVLTF
>TRBD2|NA|TRBJ2-1|TRBV7-3
TGTGCCAGCAGCTTAGGAGCGGGAGATAGGTTCTTC
CASSLGAGDRFF
>NA|NA|TRBJ1-5|TRBV5-1
TGCGCCAGCAGCTTGACGACGGGAGGGAATCAGCCCCAGCATTTT
CASSLTTGGNQPQHF
>NA|NA|TRBJ2-5|TRBV14
TGTGCCAGCAGCCAAGAGTGGGCCAGGGGCCCGATCGAGACCCAGTACTTC
CASSQEWARGPIETQYF
>NA|once|TRBJ2-7|TRBV28
TGTGCCAGCAGTTTAGGTCAGCTATACGAGCAGTACTTC
CASSLGQLYEQYF
>NA|once|TRBJ2-7|TRBV7-9
TGTGCCAGCAGCTCCTCCAGGGGCGCCTACGAGCAGTACTTC
CASSSSRGAYEQYF
>NA|NA|TRBJ2-7|TRBV30
TGTGCCTGGACCCGTGGAGGGAGCTCCTACGAGCAGTACTTC
CAWTRGGSSYEQYF
>NA|NA|TRBJ2-7|TRBV28
TGTGCCAGCAGTGGACCATTCTACGAGCAGTACTTC
CASSGPFYEQYF
>NA|once|TRBJ2-5|TRBV28
TGTGCCAGCAACAAGGTTCAGGAGACCCAGTACTTC
CASNKVQETQYF
>TRBD2|NA|TRBJ2-5|TRBV2
TGTGCCAGCAACGGGAGGGCCCGGTTAGAGACCCAGTACTTC
CASNGRARLETQYF
>TRBD1|NA|TRBJ1-5|TRBV30
TGTGCCTGGTCCCGGGACAGGGGTAATCAGCCCCAGCATTTT
CAWSRDRGNQPQHF
>NA|NA|TRBJ2-3|TRBV29-1
TGCAGCGTCTCCAAGACAGCGGCTAGCACAGATACGCAGTATTTT
CSVSKTAASTDTQYF
>TRBD1|NA|TRBJ1-2|TRBV9
TGTGCCAGCAGCGTACAAGGGCAGGGGGGTCATGGCTACACCTTC
CASSVQGQGGHGYTF
>NA|NA|TRBJ2-2|TRBV29-1
TGCAGCGGGAAGAAAGCCGCGAACACCGGGGAGCTGTTTTTT
CSGKKAANTGELFF